This T cell receptor (beta chain) was profiled in a study of human T cells and chemical hapten exposure. This CDR3 spans 16 amino acids. J was trimmed by 2 bases and V by 6 bases; bases with no gene match: 4. Germline V gene sequence: CDR1 MNHEY, CDR2 SVGAGI. This clonotype has ten or more counts. Noted time point: healthy volunteer bleed at 2 weeks. Sequencing started from total RNA isolated from unfractionated whole blood. A single record per CDR3 protein comes from TCRdb applying MiXCR to the RACE reads. The sample consists of 25,000 to 35,000 distinct CDR3 sequences, 6.5% to 9% of them appearing once.

Sequencing used whole blood. The clonotype was recovered from a human donor in good health. Some clones in this sample may be carry-over from other donors' samples. The chain combines TRBV6-5 with TRBJ2-7, with TRBD2 matching over 16 bases. The chain's CDR3 is CASSKGLAGGPYEQYF. The CDR3 nucleotides are TGTGCCAGCAGCAAGGGACTAGCGGGAGGGCCCTACGAGCAGTACTTC.